These 29 T cell receptor beta chains came from one sample sequenced in a study of blood T cell repertoires in COVID-19. Profiled with immunoSEQ multiplex PCR; TCRdb holds only in-frame clones, not every one. The sample lists a few hundred thousand clones; 80% to 90% were seen once. The sample consisted of peripheral blood. The receptors stem from a woman aged 70-85 years with COVID-19, enrolled during active disease.

The genes are TRBV28 and TRBJ2-1; 7 bases fit TRBD2. Per germline, CDR1 MDHEN and CDR2 SYDVKM. The CDR3 sequence is 15 residues long. The V gene end was trimmed by 6 bases and the J gene end by 5 bases; junction bases not matched to a gene: 10. In nucleotides, the CDR3 is TGTGCCAGCAGGGAGGGAGGGCCGAACCACAATGAGCAGTTCTTC. This encodes CASREGGPNHNEQFF.

The rearrangement links TRBV5-4 to TRBJ2-2, with 8 bases fitting TRBD1. The length of the CDR3 is 15 residues. The germline V gene has CDR1 SGHNT and CDR2 YYREEE (reference sequence). V was clipped by 2 bases and J by 2 bases; unmatched bases: 2. The chain's CDR3 is CASSFGQGNTGELFF. Written as DNA, the CDR3 is TGTGCCAGCAGCTTCGGACAGGGCAACACCGGGGAGCTGTTTTTT.

The V gene is TRBV4-2, the J gene TRBJ1-4; perhaps TRBD1 as D (5 bases). CDR3 length: 20 residues. The germline gives CDR1 LGHNA, CDR2 YNFKEQ. V shed 0 bases and J shed 0 bases, with 20 bases lying between them. CDR3 sequence (DNA): TGTGCCAGCAGCCAAGATATTATCGGGGGATTCTCAACAACTAATGAAAAACTGTTTTTT. Its protein product is CASSQDIIGGFSTTNEKLFF.

V gene TRBV10-3 combines with J gene TRBJ1-5; D remains ambiguous. Germline lookup yields CDR1 ENHRY and CDR2 SYGVKD. The CDR3 has 14 residues. Trimming removed 9 bases at V and 7 bases at J, with 19 bases between. The CDR3 loop is CAISSSEVGQPQHF. DNA of the CDR3: TGTGCCATTAGTTCGTCGGAGGTCGGACAGCCCCAGCATTTT.

This clone showed up just once. The genes are TRBV9 and TRBJ1-1, with a possible D match to TRBD1 (6 bases). This CDR3 comprises 12 residues. CDR1 SGDLS and CDR2 YYNGEE come from the germline V gene. Trimming removed 0 bases at V and 10 bases at J, with 10 bases between. This CDR3 is CASSVGEGGAFF. CDR3 DNA: TGTGCCAGCAGCGTAGGTGAAGGGGGAGCTTTCTTT. Full variable domain (rest looked up from reference TRBV9 and TRBJ1-1): DSGVTQTPKHLITATGQRVTLRCSPRSGDLSVYWYQQSLDQGLQFLIQYYNGEERAKGNILERFSAQQFPDLHSELNLSSLELGDSALYFCASSVGEGGAFFGQGTRLTVV.

The chain is built from TRBV11-2 and TRBJ1-2, with D perhaps matching TRBD1 (5 bases). V lost 1 base and J 5 bases, leaving 11 bases between the germline ends. The CDR3 is 14 amino acids. Germline V gene data show CDR1 as SGHAT and CDR2 as FQNNGV. The CDR3 spells CASSLAQGPYGYTF. As DNA, the CDR3 is TGTGCCAGCAGCTTAGCCCAGGGCCCGTATGGCTACACCTTC.

The chain employs TRBV3-1 (or the pseudogene TRBV3-2) and TRBJ2-7; 14 bases line up with TRBD2. Germline V gene sequence: CDR1 LGHDT, CDR2 YNNKEL (reference sequence). The CDR3 totals 16 residues. Trimming at V came to 3 bases and at J to 7 bases, leaving 8 bases not matched to a gene. This CDR3 is CASSQGGTSGSEEQYF. CDR3 nucleotide sequence: TGTGCCAGCAGCCAGGGGGGGACTAGCGGGAGTGAAGAGCAGTACTTC.

The V and J genes are TRBV5-1 and TRBJ2-1, with 8 bases fitting TRBD2. V trimming: 0 bases; J trimming: 5 bases; junction bases outside the gene matches: 7. The CDR3 consists of 16 residues. The germline CDR1 and CDR2 sequences are SGHRS and YFSETQ. CDR3 coding DNA: TGCGCCAGCAGCTTGGGACTACTAGCGGCCGACAATGAGCAGTTCTTC. It is translated as CASSLGLLAADNEQFF. Together with reference TRBV5-1 and TRBJ2-1, the CDR3 gives the full variable domain: KAGVTQTPRYLIKTRGQQVTLSCSPISGHRSVSWYQQTPGQGLQFLFEYFSETQRNKGNFPGRFSGRQFSNSRSEMNVSTLELGDSALYLCASSLGLLAADNEQFFGPGTRLTVL.

V and J are TRBV28 and TRBJ1-1, with a possible D match to TRBD1 (5 bases). CDR1 MDHEN and CDR2 SYDVKM come from the germline V gene. Trimming removed 2 bases at V and 4 bases at J, with 11 bases between. The CDR3 spans 14 residues. In nucleotides, the CDR3 is TGTGCCAGCAGTTTAGGCGGGGGAGGCACTGAAGCTTTCTTT. This gives the protein CASSLGGGGTEAFF.

The J gene is TRBJ2-7, the V gene TRBV4-2; 10 nucleotides agree with TRBD2. V lost 3 bases, J lost 6 bases, and 8 bases stayed unmatched. The CDR3 runs to 15 residues. CDR1 is LGHNA and CDR2 is YNFKEQ in the germline V gene. CDR3 in amino acids: CASSQTLAGEFEQYF. In DNA, the CDR3 is TGTGCCAGCAGCCAGACTCTAGCGGGAGAGTTCGAGCAGTACTTC.

The chain has TRBV27 and TRBJ2-7, with 7 positions matching TRBD2. Germline V gives CDR1 MNHEY, CDR2 SMNVEV (reference sequence). The CDR3 is 14 residues long. V lost 7 bases, J lost 7 bases, and 13 bases stayed unmatched. In DNA form, the CDR3 reads TGTGCCAGCATCAGCGGGGATACCATTGGAGAGCAGTACTTC. Residues: CASISGDTIGEQYF.

The V and J genes are TRBV15 and TRBJ1-5, with no clear D. The ends were cut back, 0 bases at V and 7 bases at J, with 13 bases in the middle. Germline CDR1 and CDR2: LNHNV and YYDKDF (reference sequence). The CDR3 has 15 amino acids. CDR3 sequence: CATSRDNSFHQPQHF. In DNA form, the CDR3 reads TGTGCCACCAGCAGAGATAACTCTTTCCACCAGCCCCAGCATTTT.

This clone was found a few times. The chain carries TRBV27 and TRBJ2-3; TRBD2 might be the D (7 bases). The length of the CDR3 is 15 residues. From germline, CDR1 is MNHEY and CDR2 SMNVEV (reference sequence). The V and J ends lost 2 bases and 4 bases respectively, with 13 bases between them. The CDR3, as DNA: TGTGCCAGCAGTTTAGGGGGGGGCCTCGCAGATACGCAGTATTTT. Its protein product is CASSLGGGLADTQYF.

The chain employs TRBV6-6 and TRBJ2-7; a possible D gene is TRBD2 (6 bases). Germline-derived CDR1 and CDR2 are MNHNY and SVGAGI (reference sequence). The CDR3 sequence is 16 residues long. Trimming pared 2 bases from V and 5 bases from J, leaving 19 bases between. The CDR3 reads CASSYMSRGSRDEQYF. In DNA, the CDR3 is TGTGCCAGCAGTTACATGAGTCGGGGGTCGAGGGACGAGCAGTACTTC.

The table lists this clone with a count of one. The chain carries TRBV28 and TRBJ1-2; D possibly corresponds to TRBD1 (5 bases). This CDR3 has 13 residues. Trimming shortened V by 5 bases and J by 7 bases, and 14 bases separated the two germline ends. Germline V gives CDR1 MDHEN, CDR2 SYDVKM. The CDR3 DNA sequence: TGTGCCAGCAGTGCCGGACGGACATCTGGCTACACCTTC. This translates into CASSAGRTSGYTF.

V and J are TRBV9 and TRBJ1-2; D might be TRBD1 (5 bases). CDR3 size: 16 residues. CDR1 is SGDLS and CDR2 is YYNGEE in the germline V gene. Between the trimmed V and J ends, which lost 3 bases and 4 bases, there was a span of 19 bases. CDR3 DNA sequence: TGTGCCAGCAGCGCCCCCTCAACAGGTTATAGCTATGGCTACACCTTC. Protein product: CASSAPSTGYSYGYTF.

The chain joins TRBV12-3 or TRBV12-4 to TRBJ1-4; D uncertain. Trimming left V 8 bases short and J 5 bases short, with 6 bases between. There are 11 residues in the CDR3. The CDR3: CASAKNEKLFF. The CDR3 DNA is TGTGCCAGCGCTAAGAATGAAAAACTGTTTTTT.

This chain joins TRBV5-1 and TRBJ2-1; a weak D match, TRBD2 (5 bases). The germline V gene encodes CDR1 SGHRS and CDR2 YFSETQ. The CDR3 is 16 residues long. V lost 4 bases and J 5 bases, leaving 19 bases between the germline ends. The CDR3 region has the DNA TGCGCCAGCAGCGCCGCGTACTCGGGGAGCCACAATGAGCAGTTCTTC. Translating gives CASSAAYSGSHNEQFF. The full variable domain, with the rest looked up from reference TRBV5-1 and TRBJ2-1, is KAGVTQTPRYLIKTRGQQVTLSCSPISGHRSVSWYQQTPGQGLQFLFEYFSETQRNKGNFPGRFSGRQFSNSRSEMNVSTLELGDSALYLCASSAAYSGSHNEQFFGPGTRLTVL.

V and J are TRBV4-2 and TRBJ1-5, with 9 bases that match TRBD1. The CDR3 runs to 15 residues. V was pared by 1 base and J by 4 bases, with 2 bases of the junction left unmatched. Germline lookup yields CDR1 LGHNA and CDR2 YNFKEQ. The CDR3 DNA reads TGTGCCAGCAGCCAAGGGGACAGGGTTAATCAGCCCCAGCATTTT. It yields the protein CASSQGDRVNQPQHF.

The rearrangement links TRBV20-1 to TRBJ2-7, with 9 nucleotides matching TRBD2. Germline loops: CDR1 DFQATT, CDR2 SNEGSKA (reference sequence). CDR3 length: 15 amino acids. Trimming cost V 3 bases and J 1 base; bases outside gene matches: 7. The CDR3 nucleotides are TGCAGTGCTAGTTCGAGTAGCGGGAGTTCCTACGAGCAGTACTTC. Translating gives CSASSSSGSSYEQYF.

V usage is TRBV5-5 and J usage is TRBJ2-2; D might be TRBD1 (5 bases). Trimming took 4 bases from V and 0 from J, leaving 10 bases between them. Germline CDR1 and CDR2: SGHKS and YYEKEE (reference sequence). There are 15 residues in the CDR3. Here the CDR3 DNA reads TGTGCCAGCAGCCGACAGCCCGCGAACACCGGGGAGCTGTTTTTT. It translates to CASSRQPANTGELFF.

A few counts support this clone. CDR3 sequence reads: CASRVGSNQPQHF. In DNA form, the CDR3 reads TGCGCCAGCCGGGTGGGTAGCAATCAGCCCCAGCATTTT. The chain uses TRBV5-1 and TRBJ1-5; D not certain. Germline V CDR1 and CDR2: SGHRS, YFSETQ. This CDR3 has 13 residues. V gave up 7 bases and J gave up 0 bases, with 8 bases separating them.

The J gene is TRBJ1-5, the V gene TRBV29-1; weak D call: TRBD1 (5 bases). CDR3 length: 14 residues. The germline CDR1 and CDR2 sequences are SQVTM and ANQGSEA. The V and J ends lost 5 bases and 5 bases respectively, with 16 bases between them. The DNA of the CDR3 is TGCAGCGTTTATTTAGCAGGGATTGATCAGCCCCAGCATTTT. This gives the protein CSVYLAGIDQPQHF.

This chain uses TRBV6-5 with TRBJ1-1; D perhaps matches TRBD1 (5 bases). The length of the CDR3 is 14 residues. Trimming stripped 6 bases from V and 4 bases from J, with 15 bases between. In germline, CDR1 is MNHEY, CDR2 SVGAGI. This CDR3 is CASRFGEGSTEAFF. The CDR3, as DNA: TGTGCCAGCAGGTTTGGGGAGGGGAGCACTGAAGCTTTCTTT.

The genes are TRBV9 and TRBJ2-2; TRBD2 matches 8 bases. CDR3 length equals 16 residues. Per germline, CDR1 SGDLS and CDR2 YYNGEE. Unmatched junction bases numbered 2, after V lost 0 bases and J lost 1 base. CDR3 in amino acids: CASSVAGGRNTGELFF. CDR3 in DNA: TGTGCCAGCAGCGTAGCGGGGGGGAGGAACACCGGGGAGCTGTTTTTT.

The table lists this clone with a few counts. V usage is TRBV9 and J usage is TRBJ2-2; D gene ambiguous. V was shortened by 6 bases and J by 3 bases, with 9 bases between the two germline ends. Per the germline V gene, CDR1 is SGDLS and CDR2 is YYNGEE. The CDR3 spans 13 residues. As DNA, the CDR3 is TGTGCCAGCATGAGAACTTACACCGGGGAGCTGTTTTTT. Amino acids: CASMRTYTGELFF.

In regard to this clone: Distinct nucleotide sequences in the sample also encode this CDR3. The chain has TRBV7-2 and TRBJ1-6, with D unclear. Germline lookup yields CDR1 SGHTA and CDR2 FQGNSA. V lost 2 bases and J 2 bases, leaving 4 bases between the germline ends. The CDR3 loop spans 14 amino acids. In nucleotides, the CDR3 is TGTGCCAGCAGCTTACGGGCCTATAATTCACCCCTCCACTTT. This translates into CASSLRAYNSPLHF. The full variable domain, its missing parts supplied by reference TRBV7-2 and TRBJ1-6, is GAGVSQSPSNKVTEKGKDVELRCDPISGHTALYWYRQSLGQGLEFLIYFQGNSAPDKSGLPSDRFSAERTGGSVSTLTIQRTQQEDSAVYLCASSLRAYNSPLHFGNGTRLTVT.

The CDR3 here is CASKLASNTYEQYF. For the CDR3, the DNA is TGTGCCAGCAAATTAGCCAGTAACACCTACGAGCAGTACTTC. This rearrangement joins TRBV6-5 to TRBJ2-7; D remains ambiguous. The CDR3 consists of 14 residues. CDR1 is MNHEY, CDR2 SVGAGI, per germline. The V and J ends lost 7 bases and 2 bases respectively, with 15 bases between them.

The J gene is TRBJ2-5, the V gene TRBV7-6; 8 bases match TRBD1. J lost 4 bases, V lost 6 bases, and 7 bases had no gene match. Looked up from germline, CDR1 is SGHVS and CDR2 is FNYEAQ. CDR3 length: 14 amino acids. CDR3: CASSRQGSGETQYF. The CDR3 region has the DNA TGTGCCAGCAGTAGACAGGGGTCGGGAGAGACCCAGTACTTC.